A single sample is the source of the 5 T cell receptor beta chains below, sequenced in a study of T-cell memory formation after mild COVID-19. MiXCR was run by TCRdb on the 5' RACE reads, yielding one entry per CDR3 protein. The repertoire holds 540,000 or so distinct CDR3 sequences, with around 21% as singletons. The sequenced material came from PBMCs or a T cell subset sorted from them (not recorded which). These receptors all come from an adult woman who had mild COVID-19 (a few samples of this study predate the infection). Cell type and time point are not known.

This clonotype was seen more than once but under ten times. The V call is TRBV7-9, the J call TRBJ2-1; D call uncertain. V was cut by 2 bases and J by 6 bases, with 11 bases left in between. The germline V gene encodes CDR1 SEHNR and CDR2 FQNEAQ (reference sequence). The length of the CDR3 is 14 residues. CDR3 coding DNA: TGTGCCAGCAGCTTATCTGTTGCTATCAATGAGCAGTTCTTC. It specifies CASSLSVAINEQFF.

The chain carries TRBV5-1 and TRBJ2-3, with D maybe TRBD1 (5 bases). V lost 3 bases to trimming and J lost 3 bases, with 11 bases between them. Germline V CDR1 and CDR2: SGHRS, YFSETQ. The CDR3 totals 14 residues. CDR3 in amino acids: CASSSGQVTDTQYF. The CDR3 DNA is TGCGCCAGCAGCTCAGGACAAGTTACAGATACGCAGTATTTT.

This clonotype was counted a few times. The chain is built from TRBV6-2 or TRBV6-3 and TRBJ2-1; 7 bases agree with TRBD2. J gave up 14 bases and V 2 bases, and 6 bases lay outside the gene matches. The CDR3 runs to 12 residues. CDR1 and CDR2 (germline): MNHEY, SVGEGT. The CDR3 region is CASSYEGLLEFF. The CDR3 DNA follows: TGTGCCAGCAGTTACGAGGGACTATTAGAGTTCTTC.

By share, this clonotype ranks as medium-sized. The chain joins TRBV11-2 to TRBJ2-6; D not certain. Trimming shortened V by 3 bases and J by 2 bases, and 14 bases separated the two germline ends. CDR3 length: 17 amino acids. The germline V gene encodes CDR1 SGHAT and CDR2 FQNNGV. The CDR3 loop reads CASSLVFWGTGANVLTF. The CDR3 DNA follows: TGTGCCAGCAGCTTGGTCTTTTGGGGAACTGGGGCCAACGTCCTGACTTTC. Based on the CDR3 plus reference TRBV11-2 and TRBJ2-6, the full variable domain is EAGVAQSPRYKIIEKRQSVAFWCNPISGHATLYWYQQILGQGPKLLIQFQNNGVVDDSQLPKDRFSAERLKGVDSTLKIQPAKLEDSAVYLCASSLVFWGTGANVLTFGAGSRLTVL.

This clonotype was picked up many times. The chain employs TRBV4-2 and TRBJ2-7, with D hard to call. The CDR3 has 13 residues. The germline V gene encodes CDR1 LGHNA and CDR2 YNFKEQ. Deletions cut 0 bases from V and 7 bases from J, with 10 bases between. The CDR3 protein is CASSQDNGREQYF. The CDR3 bases are TGTGCCAGCAGCCAAGATAACGGTCGGGAGCAGTACTTC.